This T cell receptor beta chain derives from a study of shared clonotypes between healthy human individuals. In the study overall: There were three CD4 naive, three CD4 memory, two CD8 naive and one CD8 memory plates per donor.

General study points: Lower generation probabilities were found for non-shared clonotypes than for those shared by all four donors. Between a few donors, naive CD4 clonotypes were shared at a level of about 5%.

The CDR3 spans 15 residues. Germline lookup yields CDR1 MDHEN and CDR2 SYDVKM. V was clipped by 3 bases and J by 2 bases, with 14 bases between them. CD45RO-negative CD8 cells positively selected for CCR7 made up the naive population, which excluded terminally differentiated effector memory CD45RA+ cells. This clone was counted once. Its antigen is still unknown. Some clones are missing from TCRdb's copy, which holds only in-frame ones; the method was immunoSEQ multiplex PCR. The sample lists approximately 590,000 clones; nearly 97% were seen once. This TCR came from a young woman in good health. The sequenced sample consisted of naive CD8+ T cells sorted from blood. The gene calls are TRBV28 and TRBJ2-7, with D unclear. The chain's CDR3 is CASSFSPAEPYEQYF. The CDR3, as DNA: TGTGCCAGCAGTTTTTCACCGGCGGAACCCTACGAGCAGTACTTC.